This entry describes one T cell receptor (beta chain). Preparation of the TCRbeta library used unique molecular identifiers. TCRdb redid the calling of the PCR reads with MiXCR, one entry per CDR3 protein. The data contain a few hundred thousand distinct CDR3 sequences, 27% of them singletons. The sample originates from a study of T-cell reconstitution after alpha-beta-depleted transplantation in children. Germline V lookup: CDR1 DFQATT, CDR2 SNEGSKA (reference sequence). The CDR3 loop spans 17 amino acids. V was trimmed by 0 bases and J by 3 bases, leaving 18 bases between them. The source of this sequence is a boy younger than two with Wiskott-Aldrich syndrome, due to receive a stem cell transplant. This specimen consisted of PBMCs, obtained before TCRalphabeta/CD19-depleted stem cell transplant. V usage is TRBV20-1 and J usage is TRBJ2-1; perhaps D is TRBD1 or TRBD2 (6 bases each). The CDR3: CSAREGGGRARYNEQFF. CDR3 bases: TGCAGTGCTAGAGAGGGGGGCGGTAGGGCGCGCTACAATGAGCAGTTCTTC.